Each of the 11 T cell receptor beta chains below was sequenced from the same sample in a study of metastatic and nonmetastatic thyroid tumors. Thyroid surgery was preceded by no treatment in any patient. From the PCR reads, TCRdb re-called clones with MiXCR. The repertoire includes over 55,000 clones, under 30% of them detected once, and approximately 15% sits in the top ten. The sequenced sample consisted of blood. These receptor sequences come from a female donor with papillary thyroid cancer or a benign thyroid nodule (not recorded which). Some clones in this sample may be carry-over from other donors' samples.

The chain is built from TRBV19 and TRBJ2-1; no clear D. Per the germline V gene, CDR1 is LNHDA and CDR2 is SQIVND (reference sequence). The CDR3 is made up of 12 amino acids. V dropped 3 bases and J dropped 4 bases, with 4 bases sitting between them. The DNA of the CDR3 is TGTGCCAGTAGTATGGGATACAATGAGCAGTTCTTC. Protein product: CASSMGYNEQFF.

V gene TRBV2 combines with J gene TRBJ1-1; a possible D gene is TRBD1 (5 bases). Germline CDR1 is SNHLY and CDR2 is FYNNEI. The germline V and J ends were trimmed by 5 bases and 3 bases, with 7 bases remaining between them. This CDR3 spans 12 amino acids. The CDR3 sequence: CASSWGDTEAFF. In nucleotides, the CDR3 is TGTGCCAGCAGTTGGGGGGACACTGAAGCTTTCTTT.

The chain links TRBV6-2 or TRBV6-3 to TRBJ2-7; 11 positions agree with TRBD2. The CDR3 runs to 17 residues. V trimming: 7 bases; J trimming: 3 bases; junction bases outside the gene matches: 14. Germline V gene data show CDR1 as MNHEY and CDR2 as SVGEGT. CDR3 residues: CASTLSWTSGLHYEQYF. The CDR3 region has the DNA TGTGCCAGCACCCTTTCCTGGACTAGCGGGTTACACTACGAGCAGTACTTC.

This clone is termed medium-sized (0.01 to 0.1%). The rearrangement links TRBV28 to TRBJ1-3; no definite D call. The CDR3 has 16 residues. Trimming shortened V by 4 bases and J by 0 bases, and 13 bases separated the two germline ends. Germline assignment: CDR1 MDHEN and CDR2 SYDVKM. The CDR3 DNA is TGTGCCAGCAGTTCCCCCACGGCCTACTCTGGAAACACCATATATTTT. Its protein product is CASSSPTAYSGNTIYF.

This chain joins TRBV20-1 and TRBJ1-2; D might be TRBD1 (6 bases). Trimming took off 1 base at V and 8 bases at J, with 20 bases between the two ends. Germline V CDR1 and CDR2: DFQATT, SNEGSKA (reference sequence). The CDR3 totals 15 residues. CDR3: CSARGGVSGAVGYTF. CDR3 in DNA: TGCAGTGCTAGAGGGGGTGTCTCGGGGGCTGTAGGCTACACCTTC.

This clone has a count of ten or more. The V gene is TRBV6-1, the J gene TRBJ1-1, with D perhaps TRBD1 (6 bases). Germline CDR1 is MNHNS and CDR2 is SASEGT. This CDR3 has 15 residues. V lost 6 bases and J lost 0, with 14 bases in between. DNA of the CDR3: TGTGCCAGCAGCTTTTACAGGGAAATGAACACTGAAGCTTTCTTT. The encoded protein is CASSFYREMNTEAFF.

This clone was seen a single time. The rearrangement links TRBV5-1 to TRBJ2-7; D may correspond to TRBD1 or TRBD2 (5 bases each). Trimming pared 5 bases from V and 2 bases from J, leaving 14 bases between. Germline CDR1 SGHRS, CDR2 YFSETQ. This CDR3 region has 14 residues. The CDR3 sequence is CASRNEGTAYEQYF. In DNA form, the CDR3 reads TGCGCCAGCAGGAATGAGGGGACGGCCTACGAGCAGTACTTC.

This chain links TRBV20-1 with TRBJ2-1, with a weak D call TRBD2 (5 bases). With 3 bases removed from V and 3 bases from J, the gap between germline ends came to 9 bases. Germline V gene data show CDR1 as DFQATT and CDR2 as SNEGSKA (reference sequence). The CDR3 totals 13 residues. CDR3 sequence reads: CSARRVSYNEQFF. The CDR3 DNA sequence: TGCAGTGCTAGGCGGGTCAGCTACAATGAGCAGTTCTTC.

This clone was counted ten times or more. The chain employs TRBV30 and TRBJ1-6; D is unresolved. V dropped 7 bases and J dropped 8 bases, with 3 bases sitting between them. The CDR3 has 9 amino acids. Per germline, CDR1 GTSNPN and CDR2 SVGIG (reference sequence). CDR3 region: CAFDSPLHF. CDR3 coding DNA: TGTGCCTTTGATTCACCCCTCCACTTT.

This clone has just a few counts. This chain joins TRBV6-1 and TRBJ2-3; D gene uncertain. This CDR3 spans 15 amino acids. Trimming took 7 bases from V and 8 from J, leaving 22 bases between them. Germline CDR1 is MNHNS and CDR2 is SASEGT. The CDR3 nucleotides read TGTGCCAGCATGTCGGAGTTTAGGGCGGCTGCTACGCAGTATTTT. Protein product: CASMSEFRAAATQYF.

Concerning this clone: Other nucleotide sequences from this sample produce the same CDR3. The chain recombines TRBV6-5 with TRBJ1-3; weak D call: TRBD1 (5 bases). The CDR3 runs to 15 residues. From germline, CDR1 is MNHEY and CDR2 SVGAGI. Trimming left V 0 bases short and J 4 bases short, with 10 bases between. The CDR3 reads CASSYSGGAGNTIYF. The CDR3 DNA reads as TGTGCCAGCAGTTACTCGGGAGGGGCCGGAAACACCATATATTTT.